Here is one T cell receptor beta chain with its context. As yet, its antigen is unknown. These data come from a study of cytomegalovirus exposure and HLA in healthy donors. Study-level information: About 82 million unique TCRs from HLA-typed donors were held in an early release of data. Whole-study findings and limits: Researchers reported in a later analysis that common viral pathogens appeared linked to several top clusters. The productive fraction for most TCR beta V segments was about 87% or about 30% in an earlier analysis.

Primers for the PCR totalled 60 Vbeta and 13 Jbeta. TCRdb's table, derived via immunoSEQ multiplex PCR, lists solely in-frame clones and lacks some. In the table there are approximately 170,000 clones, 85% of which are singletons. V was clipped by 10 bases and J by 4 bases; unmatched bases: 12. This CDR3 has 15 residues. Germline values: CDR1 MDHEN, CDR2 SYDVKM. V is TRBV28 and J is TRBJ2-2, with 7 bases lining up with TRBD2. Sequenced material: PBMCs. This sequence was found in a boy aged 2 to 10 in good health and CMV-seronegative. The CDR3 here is CATREAGTVTGELFF. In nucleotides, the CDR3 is TGTGCCACCCGGGAAGCGGGGACGGTCACCGGGGAGCTGTTTTTT. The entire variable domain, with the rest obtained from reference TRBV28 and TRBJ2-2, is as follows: DVKVTQSSRYLVKRTGEKVFLECVQDMDHENMFWYRQDPGLGLRLIYFSYDVKMKEKGDIPEGYSVSREKKERFSLILESASTNQTSMYLCATREAGTVTGELFFGEGSRLTVL.